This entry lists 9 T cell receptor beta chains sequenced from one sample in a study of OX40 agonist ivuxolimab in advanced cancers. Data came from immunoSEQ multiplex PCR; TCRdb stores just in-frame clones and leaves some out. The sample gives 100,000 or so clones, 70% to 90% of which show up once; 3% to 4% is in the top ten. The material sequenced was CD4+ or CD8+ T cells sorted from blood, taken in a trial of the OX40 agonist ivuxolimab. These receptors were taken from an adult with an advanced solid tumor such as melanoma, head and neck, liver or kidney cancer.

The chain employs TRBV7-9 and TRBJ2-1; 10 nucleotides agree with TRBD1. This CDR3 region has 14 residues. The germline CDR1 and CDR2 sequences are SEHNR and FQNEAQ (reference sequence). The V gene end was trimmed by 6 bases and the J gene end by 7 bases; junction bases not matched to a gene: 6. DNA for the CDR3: TGTGCCAGCAGTCCGGGACAGGGGAAAAATGAGCAGTTCTTC. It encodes CASSPGQGKNEQFF.

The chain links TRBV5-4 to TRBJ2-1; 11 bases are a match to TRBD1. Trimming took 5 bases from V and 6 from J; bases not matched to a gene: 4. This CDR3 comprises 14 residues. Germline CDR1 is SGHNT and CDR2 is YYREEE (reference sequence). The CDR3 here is CASRSGTGGNEQFF. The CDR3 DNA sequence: TGTGCCAGCAGGTCCGGGACAGGGGGCAATGAGCAGTTCTTC.

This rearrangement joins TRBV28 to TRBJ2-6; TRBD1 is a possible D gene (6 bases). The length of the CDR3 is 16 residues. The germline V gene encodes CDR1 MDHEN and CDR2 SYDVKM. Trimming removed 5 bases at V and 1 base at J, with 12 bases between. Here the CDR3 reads CASSIFRGSGANVLTF. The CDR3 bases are TGTGCCAGCAGTATCTTCAGGGGATCTGGGGCCAACGTCCTGACTTTC. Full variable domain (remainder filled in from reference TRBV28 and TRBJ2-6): DVKVTQSSRYLVKRTGEKVFLECVQDMDHENMFWYRQDPGLGLRLIYFSYDVKMKEKGDIPEGYSVSREKKERFSLILESASTNQTSMYLCASSIFRGSGANVLTFGAGSRLTVL.

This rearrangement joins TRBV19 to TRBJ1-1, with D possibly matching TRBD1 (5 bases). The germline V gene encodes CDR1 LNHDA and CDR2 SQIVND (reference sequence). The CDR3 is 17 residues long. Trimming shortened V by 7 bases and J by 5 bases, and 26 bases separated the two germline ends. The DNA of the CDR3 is TGTGCCAGTATAGCGGGTTTTGGTCGGGGCGGGGGAACTGAAGCTTTCTTT. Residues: CASIAGFGRGGGTEAFF. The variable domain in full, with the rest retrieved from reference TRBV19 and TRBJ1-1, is DGGITQSPKYLFRKEGQNVTLSCEQNLNHDAMYWYRQDPGQGLRLIYYSQIVNDFQKGDIAEGYSVSREKKESFPLTVTSAQKNPTAFYLCASIAGFGRGGGTEAFFGQGTRLTVV.

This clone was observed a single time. In nucleotides, the CDR3 is TGTGCCAGCAGTGAGTCTAGCGGGACGTTGGAAAATGAGCAGTTCTTC. This sequence encodes CASSESSGTLENEQFF. The J gene is TRBJ2-1, the V gene TRBV6-4; TRBD2 matches at 9 bases. From germline, CDR1 is MRHNA and CDR2 SNTAGT. This CDR3 region has 16 residues. Germline trimming cut 3 bases from V and 7 bases from J; bases unmatched to any gene: 10.

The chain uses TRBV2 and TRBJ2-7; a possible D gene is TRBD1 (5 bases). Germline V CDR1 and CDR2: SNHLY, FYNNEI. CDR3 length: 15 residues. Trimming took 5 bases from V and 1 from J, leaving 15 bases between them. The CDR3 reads CASSQKGYKSYEQYF. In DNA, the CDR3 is TGTGCCAGCAGTCAGAAGGGGTACAAGTCCTACGAGCAGTACTTC.

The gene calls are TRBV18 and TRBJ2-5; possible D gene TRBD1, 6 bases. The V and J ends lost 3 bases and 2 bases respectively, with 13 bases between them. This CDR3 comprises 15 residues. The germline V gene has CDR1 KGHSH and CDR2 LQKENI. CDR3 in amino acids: CASSPSRTGQETQYF. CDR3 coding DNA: TGTGCCAGCTCACCTTCGCGCACAGGGCAAGAGACCCAGTACTTC. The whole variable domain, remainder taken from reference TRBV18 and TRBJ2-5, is NAGVMQNPRHLVRRRGQEARLRCSPMKGHSHVYWYRQLPEEGLKFMVYLQKENIIDESGMPKERFSAEFPKEGPSILRIQQVVRGDSAAYFCASSPSRTGQETQYFGPGTRLLVL.

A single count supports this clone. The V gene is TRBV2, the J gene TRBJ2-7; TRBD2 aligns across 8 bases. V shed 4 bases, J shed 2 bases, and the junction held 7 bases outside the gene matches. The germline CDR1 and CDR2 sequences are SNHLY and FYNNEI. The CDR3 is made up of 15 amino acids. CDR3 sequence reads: CASSALAGNPYEQYF. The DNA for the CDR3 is TGTGCCAGCAGTGCCCTAGCGGGCAACCCCTACGAGCAGTACTTC.

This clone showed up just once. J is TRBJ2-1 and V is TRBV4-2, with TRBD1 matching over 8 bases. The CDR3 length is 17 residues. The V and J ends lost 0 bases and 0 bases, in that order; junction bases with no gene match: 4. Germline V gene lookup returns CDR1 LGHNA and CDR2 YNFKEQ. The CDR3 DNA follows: TGTGCCAGCAGCCAAGAAGGGGGACAGGTCTCCTACAATGAGCAGTTCTTC. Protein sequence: CASSQEGGQVSYNEQFF.